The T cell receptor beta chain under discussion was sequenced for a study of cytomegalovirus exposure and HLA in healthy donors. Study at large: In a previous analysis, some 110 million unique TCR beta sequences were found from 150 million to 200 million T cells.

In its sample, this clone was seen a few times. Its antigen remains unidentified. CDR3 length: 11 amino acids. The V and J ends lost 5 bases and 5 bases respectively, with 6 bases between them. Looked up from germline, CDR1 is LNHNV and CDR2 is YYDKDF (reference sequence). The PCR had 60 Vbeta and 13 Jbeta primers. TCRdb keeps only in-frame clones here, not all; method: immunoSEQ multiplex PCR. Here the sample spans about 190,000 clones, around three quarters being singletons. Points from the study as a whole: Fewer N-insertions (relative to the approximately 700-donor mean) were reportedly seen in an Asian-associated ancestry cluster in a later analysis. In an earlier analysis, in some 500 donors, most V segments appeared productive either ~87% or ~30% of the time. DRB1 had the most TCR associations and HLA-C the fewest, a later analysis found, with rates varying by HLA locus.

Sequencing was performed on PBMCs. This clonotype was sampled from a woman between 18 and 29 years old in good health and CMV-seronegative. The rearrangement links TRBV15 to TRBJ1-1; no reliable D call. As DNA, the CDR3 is TGTGCCACCAGCGAGGGAACTGAAGCTTTCTTT. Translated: CATSEGTEAFF.